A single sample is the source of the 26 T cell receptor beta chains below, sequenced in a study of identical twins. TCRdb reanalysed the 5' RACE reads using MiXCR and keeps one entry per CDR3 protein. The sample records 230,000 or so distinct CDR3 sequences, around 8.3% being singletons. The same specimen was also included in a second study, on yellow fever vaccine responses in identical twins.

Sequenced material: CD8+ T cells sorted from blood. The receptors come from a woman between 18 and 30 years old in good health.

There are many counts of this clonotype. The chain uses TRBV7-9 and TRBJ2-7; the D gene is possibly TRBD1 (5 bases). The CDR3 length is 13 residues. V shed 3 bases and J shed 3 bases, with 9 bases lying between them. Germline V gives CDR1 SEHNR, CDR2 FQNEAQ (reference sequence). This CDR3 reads CASSFVGRYEQYF. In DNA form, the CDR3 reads TGTGCCAGCAGCTTCGTGGGGCGCTACGAGCAGTACTTC.

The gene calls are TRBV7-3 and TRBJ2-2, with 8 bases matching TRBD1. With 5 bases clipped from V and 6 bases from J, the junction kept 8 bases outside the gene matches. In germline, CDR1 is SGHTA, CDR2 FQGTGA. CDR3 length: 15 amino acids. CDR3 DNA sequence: TGTGCCAGCAGCGACCCCAGGGGGCGCCCCGGGGAGCTGTTTTTT. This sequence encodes CASSDPRGRPGELFF.

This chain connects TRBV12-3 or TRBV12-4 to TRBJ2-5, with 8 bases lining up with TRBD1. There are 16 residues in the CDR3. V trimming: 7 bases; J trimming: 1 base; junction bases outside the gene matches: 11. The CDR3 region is CASKSTGTGLQETQYF. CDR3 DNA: TGTGCCAGCAAATCAACCGGGACAGGCCTCCAAGAGACCCAGTACTTC.

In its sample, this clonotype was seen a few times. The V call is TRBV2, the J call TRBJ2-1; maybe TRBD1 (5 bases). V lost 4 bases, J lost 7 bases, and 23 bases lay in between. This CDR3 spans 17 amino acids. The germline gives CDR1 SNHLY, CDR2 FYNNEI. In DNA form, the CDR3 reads TGTGCCAGCAGTGGTGGGGCCGTCGGCACAGAACCGAATGAGCAGTTCTTC. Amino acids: CASSGGAVGTEPNEQFF.

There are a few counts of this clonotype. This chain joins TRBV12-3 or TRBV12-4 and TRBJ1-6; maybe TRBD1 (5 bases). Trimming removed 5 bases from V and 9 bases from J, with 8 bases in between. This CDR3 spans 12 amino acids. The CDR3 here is CASSPTASPLHF. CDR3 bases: TGTGCCAGCAGTCCGACAGCTTCACCCCTCCACTTT.

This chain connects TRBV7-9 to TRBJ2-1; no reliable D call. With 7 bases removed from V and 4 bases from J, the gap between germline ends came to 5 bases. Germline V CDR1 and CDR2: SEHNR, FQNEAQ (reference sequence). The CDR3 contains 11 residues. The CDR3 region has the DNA TGTGCCAGCACACCTTACAATGAGCAGTTCTTC. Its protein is CASTPYNEQFF.

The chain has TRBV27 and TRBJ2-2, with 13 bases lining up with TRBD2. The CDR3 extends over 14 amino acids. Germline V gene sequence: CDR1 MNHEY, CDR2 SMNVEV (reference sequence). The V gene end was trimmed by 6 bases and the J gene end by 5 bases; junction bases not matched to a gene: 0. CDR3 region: CASRTSGGTGELFF. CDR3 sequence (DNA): TGTGCCAGCAGGACTAGCGGGGGGACCGGGGAGCTGTTTTTT.

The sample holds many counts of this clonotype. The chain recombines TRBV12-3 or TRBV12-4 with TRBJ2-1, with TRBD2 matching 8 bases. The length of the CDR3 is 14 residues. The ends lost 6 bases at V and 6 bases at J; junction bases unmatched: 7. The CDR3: CASRPGLVPNEQFF. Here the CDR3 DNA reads TGTGCCAGCAGACCGGGACTAGTGCCCAATGAGCAGTTCTTC.

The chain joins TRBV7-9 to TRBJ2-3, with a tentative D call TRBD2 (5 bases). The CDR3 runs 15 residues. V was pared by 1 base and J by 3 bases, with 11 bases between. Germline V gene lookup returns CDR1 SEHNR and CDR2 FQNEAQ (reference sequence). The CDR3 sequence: CASSLGGPPTDTQYF. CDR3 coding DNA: TGTGCCAGCAGCTTAGGCGGGCCACCGACAGATACGCAGTATTTT.

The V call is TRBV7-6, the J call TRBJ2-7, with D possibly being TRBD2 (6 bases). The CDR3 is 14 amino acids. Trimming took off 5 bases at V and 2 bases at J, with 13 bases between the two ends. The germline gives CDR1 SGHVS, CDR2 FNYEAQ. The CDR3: CASSPGTSTYEQYF. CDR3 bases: TGTGCCAGCAGCCCCGGGACTTCCACCTACGAGCAGTACTTC.

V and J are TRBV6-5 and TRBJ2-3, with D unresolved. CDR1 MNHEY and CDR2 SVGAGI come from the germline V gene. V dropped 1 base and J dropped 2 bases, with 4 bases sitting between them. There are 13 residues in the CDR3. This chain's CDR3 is CASSYYLTDTQYF. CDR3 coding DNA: TGTGCCAGCAGTTACTATCTCACAGATACGCAGTATTTT.

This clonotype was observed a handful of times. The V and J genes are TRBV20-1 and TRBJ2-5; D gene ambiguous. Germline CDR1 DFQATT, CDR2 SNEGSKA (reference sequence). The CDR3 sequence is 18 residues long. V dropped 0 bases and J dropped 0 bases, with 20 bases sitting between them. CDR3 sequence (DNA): TGCAGTGCTAGAGAGGCGTTCTCCCTTCACCTGTACCAAGAGACCCAGTACTTC. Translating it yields CSAREAFSLHLYQETQYF.

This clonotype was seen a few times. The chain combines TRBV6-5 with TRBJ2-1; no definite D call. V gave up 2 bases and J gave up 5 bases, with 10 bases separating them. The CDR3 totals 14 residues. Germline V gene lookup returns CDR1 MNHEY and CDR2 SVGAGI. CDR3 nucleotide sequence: TGTGCCAGCAGTTACATGTTTGGAAACAATGAGCAGTTCTTC. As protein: CASSYMFGNNEQFF.

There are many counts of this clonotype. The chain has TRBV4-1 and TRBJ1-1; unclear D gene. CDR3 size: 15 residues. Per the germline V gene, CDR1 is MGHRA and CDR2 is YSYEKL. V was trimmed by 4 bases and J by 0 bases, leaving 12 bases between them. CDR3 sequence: CASSPMEGLNTEAFF. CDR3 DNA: TGCGCCAGCAGCCCGATGGAGGGCCTGAACACTGAAGCTTTCTTT.

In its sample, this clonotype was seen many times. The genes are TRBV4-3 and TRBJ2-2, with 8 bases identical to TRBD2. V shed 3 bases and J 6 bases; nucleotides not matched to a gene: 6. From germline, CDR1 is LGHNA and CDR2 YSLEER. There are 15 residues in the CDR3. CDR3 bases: TGCGCCAGCAGCCACCCCGGACTAGCTCCCGGGGAGCTGTTTTTT. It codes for CASSHPGLAPGELFF.

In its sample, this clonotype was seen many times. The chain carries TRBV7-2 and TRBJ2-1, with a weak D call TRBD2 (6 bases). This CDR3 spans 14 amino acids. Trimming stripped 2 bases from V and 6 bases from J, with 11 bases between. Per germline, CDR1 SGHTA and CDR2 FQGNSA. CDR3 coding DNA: TGTGCCAGCAGCTTATCTAGCGCCCCCAATGAGCAGTTCTTC. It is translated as CASSLSSAPNEQFF.

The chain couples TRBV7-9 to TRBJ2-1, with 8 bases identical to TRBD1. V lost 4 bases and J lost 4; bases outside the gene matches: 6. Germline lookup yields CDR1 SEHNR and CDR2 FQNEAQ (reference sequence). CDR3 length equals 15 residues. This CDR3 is CASSSRTGTYNEQFF. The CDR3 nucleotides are TGTGCCAGCAGCTCCAGGACAGGGACATACAATGAGCAGTTCTTC.

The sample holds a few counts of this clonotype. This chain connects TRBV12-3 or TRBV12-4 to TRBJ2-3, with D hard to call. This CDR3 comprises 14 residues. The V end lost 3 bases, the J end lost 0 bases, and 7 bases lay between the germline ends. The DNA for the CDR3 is TGTGCCAGCAGTTTCGCAGGAAGCACAGATACGCAGTATTTT. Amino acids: CASSFAGSTDTQYF.

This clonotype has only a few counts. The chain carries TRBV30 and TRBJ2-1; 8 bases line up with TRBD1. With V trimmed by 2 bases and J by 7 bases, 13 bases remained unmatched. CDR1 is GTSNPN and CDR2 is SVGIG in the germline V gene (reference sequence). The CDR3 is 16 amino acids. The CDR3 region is CAWSFLQGAGWNEQFF. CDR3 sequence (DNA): TGTGCCTGGAGTTTCCTCCAGGGGGCGGGATGGAATGAGCAGTTCTTC.

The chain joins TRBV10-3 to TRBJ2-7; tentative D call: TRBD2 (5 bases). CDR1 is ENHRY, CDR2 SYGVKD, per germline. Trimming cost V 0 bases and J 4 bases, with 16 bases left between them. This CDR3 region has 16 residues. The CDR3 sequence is CAISESMTMLAYEQYF. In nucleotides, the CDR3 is TGTGCCATCAGTGAGTCCATGACAATGCTAGCTTACGAGCAGTACTTC.

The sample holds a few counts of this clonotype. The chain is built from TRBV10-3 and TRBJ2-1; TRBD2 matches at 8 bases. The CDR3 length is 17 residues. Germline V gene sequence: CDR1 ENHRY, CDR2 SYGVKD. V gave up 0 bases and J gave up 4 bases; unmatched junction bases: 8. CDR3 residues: CAISESLSGGPYNEQFF. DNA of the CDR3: TGTGCCATCAGTGAGTCGCTGAGCGGGGGCCCATACAATGAGCAGTTCTTC.

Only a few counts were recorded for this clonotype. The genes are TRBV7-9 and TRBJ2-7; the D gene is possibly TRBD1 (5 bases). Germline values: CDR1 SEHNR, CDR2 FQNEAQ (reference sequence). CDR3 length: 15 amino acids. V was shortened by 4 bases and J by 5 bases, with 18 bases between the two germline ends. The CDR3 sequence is CASSYWPQGPDEQYF. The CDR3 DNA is TGTGCCAGCAGCTACTGGCCCCAGGGCCCCGACGAGCAGTACTTC.

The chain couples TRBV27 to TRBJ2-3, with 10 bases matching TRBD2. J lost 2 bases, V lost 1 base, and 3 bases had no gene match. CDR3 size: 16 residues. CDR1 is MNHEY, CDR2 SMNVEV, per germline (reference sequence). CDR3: CASSLLLAGFTDTQYF. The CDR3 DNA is TGTGCCAGCAGTTTATTACTAGCGGGGTTCACAGATACGCAGTATTTT.

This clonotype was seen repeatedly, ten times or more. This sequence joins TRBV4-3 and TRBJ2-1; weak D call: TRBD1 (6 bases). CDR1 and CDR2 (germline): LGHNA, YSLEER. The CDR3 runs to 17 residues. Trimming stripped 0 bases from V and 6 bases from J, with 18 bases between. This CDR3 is CASSQDLLGQLANEQFF. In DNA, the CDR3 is TGCGCCAGCAGCCAAGATCTCCTTGGACAGTTAGCCAATGAGCAGTTCTTC.

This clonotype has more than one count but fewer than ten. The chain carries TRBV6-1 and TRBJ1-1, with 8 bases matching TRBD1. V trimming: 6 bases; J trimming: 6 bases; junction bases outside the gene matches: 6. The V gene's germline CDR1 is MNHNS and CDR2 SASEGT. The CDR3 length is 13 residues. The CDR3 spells CASRTQGVAEAFF. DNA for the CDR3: TGTGCCAGCAGGACACAGGGGGTTGCTGAAGCTTTCTTT.

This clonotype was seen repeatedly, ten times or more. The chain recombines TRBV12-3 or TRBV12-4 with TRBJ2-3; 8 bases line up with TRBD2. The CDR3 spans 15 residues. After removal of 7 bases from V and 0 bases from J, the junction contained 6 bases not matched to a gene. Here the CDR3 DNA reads TGTGCCAGCACCTTTAGCGGGGATAGCACAGATACGCAGTATTTT. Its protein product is CASTFSGDSTDTQYF.